Following are 2 T cell receptor beta chains from one sample sequenced in a study of CD8+CD57+ T cells in acquired aplastic anemia. Genomic DNA served as template for TCR beta VDJ and CDR3 profiling. TCRdb fed the reads into MiXCR, producing one record per CDR3 protein. The sample lists 400,000 to 450,000 distinct CDR3 sequences; about two thirds were seen once. The source material was sorted CD4+, CD8+, or CD8+CD57+ T cells (not recorded which) from PBMCs. These receptors were obtained from a human donor in good health, serving as a control.

As regards this clonotype: Sequence at one end of the junction differs from germline and may be a read error. The chain joins TRBV25-1 to TRBJ2-1; D may be TRBD1 (7 bases). Per germline, CDR1 MGHDK and CDR2 SYGVNS. The CDR3 has 15 residues. CDR3 bases: TGTGCCGGCAGTGACCGGGGGACAGAGGATAATGAGCAGTTCTTC. Its translation is CAGSDRGTEDNEQFF.

This clonotype was counted between two and nine times. V and J are TRBV7-9 and TRBJ1-6; D gene unclear. CDR1 and CDR2 (germline): SEHNR, FQNEAQ (reference sequence). V was cut by 6 bases and J by 6 bases, with 9 bases left in between. The CDR3 consists of 13 residues. This chain's CDR3 is CASSDFGNSPLHF. The CDR3 DNA sequence: TGTGCCAGCAGTGATTTCGGTAATTCACCCCTCCACTTT. Using reference TRBV7-9 and TRBJ1-6 for the parts outside the CDR3, the full variable domain is DTGVSQNPRHKITKRGQNVTFRCDPISEHNRLYWYRQTLGQGPEFLTYFQNEAQLEKSRLLSDRFSAERPKGSFSTLEIQRTEQGDSAMYLCASSDFGNSPLHFGNGTRLTVT.